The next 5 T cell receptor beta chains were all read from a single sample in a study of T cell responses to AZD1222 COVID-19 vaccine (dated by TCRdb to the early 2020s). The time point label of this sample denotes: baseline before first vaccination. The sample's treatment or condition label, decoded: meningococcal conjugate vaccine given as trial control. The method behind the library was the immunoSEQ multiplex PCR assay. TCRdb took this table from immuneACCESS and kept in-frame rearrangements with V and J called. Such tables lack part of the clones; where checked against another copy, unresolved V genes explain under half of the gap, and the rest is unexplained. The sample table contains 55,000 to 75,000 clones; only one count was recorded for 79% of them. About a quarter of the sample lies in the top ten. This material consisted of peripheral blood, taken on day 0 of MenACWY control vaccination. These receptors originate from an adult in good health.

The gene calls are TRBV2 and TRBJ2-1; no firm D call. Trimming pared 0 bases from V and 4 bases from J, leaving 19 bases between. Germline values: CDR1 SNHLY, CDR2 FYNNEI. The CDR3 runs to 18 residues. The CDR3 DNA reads TGTGCCAGCAGTGAAGCTACGCCTTATAACAGTAGATACAATGAGCAGTTCTTC. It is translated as CASSEATPYNSRYNEQFF.

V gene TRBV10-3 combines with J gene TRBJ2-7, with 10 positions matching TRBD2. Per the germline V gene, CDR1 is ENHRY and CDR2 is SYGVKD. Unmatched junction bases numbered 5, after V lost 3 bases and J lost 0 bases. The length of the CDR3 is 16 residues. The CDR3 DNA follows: TGTGCCATCAGTGAAGGACTAGCGGATCTCTCCTACGAGCAGTACTTC. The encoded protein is CAISEGLADLSYEQYF.

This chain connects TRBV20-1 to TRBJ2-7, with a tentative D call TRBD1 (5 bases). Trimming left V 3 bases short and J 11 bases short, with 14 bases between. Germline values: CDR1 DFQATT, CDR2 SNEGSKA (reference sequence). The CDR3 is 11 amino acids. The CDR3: CSARVSDREYF. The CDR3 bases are TGCAGTGCTAGGGTCAGTGACAGAGAGTACTTC.

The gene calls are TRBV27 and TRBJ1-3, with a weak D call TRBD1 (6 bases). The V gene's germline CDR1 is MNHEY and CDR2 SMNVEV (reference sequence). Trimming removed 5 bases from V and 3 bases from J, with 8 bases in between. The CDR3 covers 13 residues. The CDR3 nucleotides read TGTGCCAGCAGTACCAGGGGTGGAAACACCATATATTTT. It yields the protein CASSTRGGNTIYF.

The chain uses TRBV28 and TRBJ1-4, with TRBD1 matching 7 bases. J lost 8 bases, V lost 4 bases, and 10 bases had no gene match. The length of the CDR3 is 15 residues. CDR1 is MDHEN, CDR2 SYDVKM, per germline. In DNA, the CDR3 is TGTGCCAGCAGTTCACCCGGGACAGCGGGCGAAAAACTGTTTTTT. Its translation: CASSSPGTAGEKLFF.